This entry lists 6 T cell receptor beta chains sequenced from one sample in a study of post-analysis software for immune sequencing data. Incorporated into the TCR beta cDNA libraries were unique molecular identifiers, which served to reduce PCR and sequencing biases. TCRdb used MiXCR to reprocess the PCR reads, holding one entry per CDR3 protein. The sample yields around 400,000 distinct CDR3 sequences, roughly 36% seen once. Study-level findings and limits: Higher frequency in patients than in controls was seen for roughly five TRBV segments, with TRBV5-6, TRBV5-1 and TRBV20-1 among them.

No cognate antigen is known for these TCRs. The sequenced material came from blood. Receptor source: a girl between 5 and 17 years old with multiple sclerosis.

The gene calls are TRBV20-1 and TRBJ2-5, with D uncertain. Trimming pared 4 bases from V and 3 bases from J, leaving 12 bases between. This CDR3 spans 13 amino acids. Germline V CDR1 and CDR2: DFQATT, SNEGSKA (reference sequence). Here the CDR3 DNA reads TGCAGTGCTAACCTCCGGGTCGAAGAGACCCAGTACTTC. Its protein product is CSANLRVEETQYF.

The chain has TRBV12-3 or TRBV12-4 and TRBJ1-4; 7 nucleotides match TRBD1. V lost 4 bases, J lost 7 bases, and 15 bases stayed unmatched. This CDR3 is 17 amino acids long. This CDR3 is CASSSSDSRPGGEKLFF. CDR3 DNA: TGTGCCAGCAGTTCCTCAGACAGTCGCCCAGGGGGTGAAAAACTGTTTTTT.

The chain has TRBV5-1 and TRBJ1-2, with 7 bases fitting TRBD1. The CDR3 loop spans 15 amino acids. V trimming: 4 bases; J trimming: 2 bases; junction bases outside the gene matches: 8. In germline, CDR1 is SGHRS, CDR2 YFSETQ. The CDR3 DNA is TGCGCCAGCAGCCTGACAGGGAACGGAAACTATGGCTACACCTTC. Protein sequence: CASSLTGNGNYGYTF. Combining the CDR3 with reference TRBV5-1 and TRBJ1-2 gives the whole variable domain KAGVTQTPRYLIKTRGQQVTLSCSPISGHRSVSWYQQTPGQGLQFLFEYFSETQRNKGNFPGRFSGRQFSNSRSEMNVSTLELGDSALYLCASSLTGNGNYGYTFGSGTRLTVV.

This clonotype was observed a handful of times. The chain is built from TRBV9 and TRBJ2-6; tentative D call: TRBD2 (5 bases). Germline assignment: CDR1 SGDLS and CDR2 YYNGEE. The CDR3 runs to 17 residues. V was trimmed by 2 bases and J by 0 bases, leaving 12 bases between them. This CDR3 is CASSVRSGSSGANVLTF. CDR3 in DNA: TGTGCCAGCAGCGTCCGCAGCGGTAGCTCTGGGGCCAACGTCCTGACTTTC. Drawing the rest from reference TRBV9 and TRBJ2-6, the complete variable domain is DSGVTQTPKHLITATGQRVTLRCSPRSGDLSVYWYQQSLDQGLQFLIQYYNGEERAKGNILERFSAQQFPDLHSELNLSSLELGDSALYFCASSVRSGSSGANVLTFGAGSRLTVL.

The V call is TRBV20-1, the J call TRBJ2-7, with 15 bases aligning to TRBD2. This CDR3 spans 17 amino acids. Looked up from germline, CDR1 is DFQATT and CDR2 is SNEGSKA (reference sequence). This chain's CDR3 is CSPLGSGTSGGRYEQYF. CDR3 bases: TGCAGCCCCTTAGGTTCTGGGACTAGCGGGGGGAGATACGAGCAGTACTTC.

The CDR3 nucleotides read TGTGCCAGCAGCCGCCTCCCGGGACGGGGATCCTACAATGAGCAGTTCTTC. It translates to CASSRLPGRGSYNEQFF. The rearrangement joins TRBV7-3 to TRBJ2-1; D might be TRBD1 or TRBD2, each matching 5 bases. This CDR3 region has 17 residues. Germline V gives CDR1 SGHTA, CDR2 FQGTGA. The V and J ends lost 5 bases and 1 base respectively, with 18 bases between them.